These 5 T cell receptor beta chains came from one sample sequenced in a study of T cell changes during pregnancy in multiple sclerosis. Produced via immunoSEQ multiplex PCR; TCRdb's table is partial and in-frame only. The sample shows around 28,000 clones, 90% of them seen only once. The sample consisted of CD8+ T cells from peripheral blood mononuclear cells, taken in the second trimester of pregnancy. These receptor sequences come from a female donor with multiple sclerosis, enrolled in a pregnancy study.

The rearrangement joins TRBV28 to TRBJ2-2, with D perhaps matching TRBD1 (7 bases). CDR3 length: 18 residues. Trimming took off 5 bases at V and 0 bases at J, with 19 bases between the two ends. Germline V CDR1 and CDR2: MDHEN, SYDVKM. The CDR3 here is CASSQFRGTATNTGELFF. The CDR3 DNA reads as TGTGCCAGCAGTCAGTTCCGCGGGACAGCCACGAACACCGGGGAGCTGTTTTTT.

The rearrangement uses TRBV7-9 and TRBJ2-7; D might be TRBD2 (7 bases). The CDR3 totals 15 residues. Germline CDR1 is SEHNR and CDR2 is FQNEAQ (reference sequence). With 8 bases removed from V and 4 bases from J, the gap between germline ends came to 21 bases. The CDR3 reads CASSYTGGGGYEQYF. In DNA form, the CDR3 reads TGTGCCAGCTCTTACACGGGGGGCGGAGGTTACGAGCAGTACTTC.

In this sample, this clone turned up once. The V gene is TRBV2, the J gene TRBJ2-7; weak D call: TRBD1 (6 bases). Per the germline V gene, CDR1 is SNHLY and CDR2 is FYNNEI. The CDR3 totals 14 residues. V was clipped by 4 bases and J by 6 bases, with 16 bases between them. CDR3 sequence reads: CASSAGRGSPEQYF. CDR3 sequence (DNA): TGTGCCAGCAGTGCGGGCAGGGGATCACCCGAGCAGTACTTC.

The V and J genes are TRBV27 and TRBJ2-7; TRBD1 aligns across 7 bases. Germline CDR1 reads MNHEY; CDR2 reads SMNVEV (reference sequence). The CDR3 sequence is 13 residues long. With 3 bases clipped from V and 5 bases from J, the junction kept 4 bases outside the gene matches. The CDR3 region has the DNA TGTGCCAGCAGTTTCTACAGGGGTGACGAGCAGTACTTC. Amino acids: CASSFYRGDEQYF.

The rearrangement joins TRBV19 to TRBJ1-5; the D gene is possibly TRBD1 (5 bases). This CDR3 is built from 11 residues. V was clipped by 10 bases and J by 6 bases, with 10 bases between them. Germline V gives CDR1 LNHDA, CDR2 SQIVND (reference sequence). The DNA for the CDR3 is TGTGCCATCAGGGTTGTTCAGCCCCAGCATTTT. Translating it yields CAIRVVQPQHF.